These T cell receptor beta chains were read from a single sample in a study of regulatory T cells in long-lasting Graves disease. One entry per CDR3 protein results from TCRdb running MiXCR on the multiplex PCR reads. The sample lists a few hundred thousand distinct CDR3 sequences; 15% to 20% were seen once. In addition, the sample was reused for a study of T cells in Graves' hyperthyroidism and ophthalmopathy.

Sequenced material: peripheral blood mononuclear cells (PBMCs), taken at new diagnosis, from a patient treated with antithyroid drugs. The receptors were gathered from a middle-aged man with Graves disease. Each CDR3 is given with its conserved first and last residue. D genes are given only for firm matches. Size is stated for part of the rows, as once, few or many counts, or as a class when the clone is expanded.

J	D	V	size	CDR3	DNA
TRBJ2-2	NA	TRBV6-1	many	CASKIRGGAGELFF	TGTGCCAGCAAAATCAGAGGGGGTGCCGGGGAGCTGTTTTTT
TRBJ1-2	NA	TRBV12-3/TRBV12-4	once	CASRPDGLYGYTF	TGTGCCAGCAGACCCGACGGACTCTATGGCTACACCTTC
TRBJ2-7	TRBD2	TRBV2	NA	CASSLAGFYEQYF	TGTGCCAGCTCACTAGCGGGTTTTTACGAGCAGTACTTC
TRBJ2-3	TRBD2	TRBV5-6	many	CASTGTSGDTDTQYF	TGTGCCAGCACCGGGACTAGCGGAGACACAGATACGCAGTATTTT
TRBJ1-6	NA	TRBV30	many	CAWTPGNSPLHF	TGTGCCTGGACTCCAGGGAATTCACCCCTCCACTTT
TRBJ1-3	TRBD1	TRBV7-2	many	CASSQGQVISGNTIYF	TGTGCCAGCAGTCAAGGACAGGTTATCTCTGGAAACACCATATATTTT
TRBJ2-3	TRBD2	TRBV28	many	CASVLAGGDSTDTQYF	TGTGCCAGCGTGCTAGCGGGGGGGGATAGCACAGATACGCAGTATTTT
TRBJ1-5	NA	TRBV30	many	CAWRQYSNQPQHF	TGTGCCTGGCGCCAGTATAGCAATCAGCCCCAGCATTTT
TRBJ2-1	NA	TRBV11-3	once	CASSFRGEYEQFF	TGTGCCAGCAGCTTTAGGGGGGAGTATGAGCAGTTCTTC
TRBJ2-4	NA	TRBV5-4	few	CASSRTGVAKNIQYF	TGTGCCAGCAGCAGAACGGGAGTGGCCAAAAACATTCAGTACTTC
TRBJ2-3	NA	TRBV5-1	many	CASSQTGSTDTQYF	TGCGCCAGCAGCCAAACAGGAAGCACAGATACGCAGTATTTT
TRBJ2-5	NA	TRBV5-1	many	CASSLAAAIQETQYF	TGCGCCAGCAGCTTGGCCGCGGCTATCCAAGAGACCCAGTACTTC
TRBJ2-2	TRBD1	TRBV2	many	CASSGQGENTGELFF	TGTGCCAGCAGTGGACAGGGCGAGAACACCGGGGAGCTGTTTTTT
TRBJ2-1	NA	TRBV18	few	CASSPPGSVEQFF	TGTGCCAGCTCACCACCGGGGTCGGTTGAGCAGTTCTTC
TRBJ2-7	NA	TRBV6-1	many	CASSDEDEQYF	TGTGCCAGCAGTGACGAGGACGAGCAGTACTTC
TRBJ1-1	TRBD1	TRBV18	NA	CASSFSTGTGYTEAFF	TGTGCCAGCTCATTCTCGACCGGGACAGGGTACACTGAAGCTTTCTTT